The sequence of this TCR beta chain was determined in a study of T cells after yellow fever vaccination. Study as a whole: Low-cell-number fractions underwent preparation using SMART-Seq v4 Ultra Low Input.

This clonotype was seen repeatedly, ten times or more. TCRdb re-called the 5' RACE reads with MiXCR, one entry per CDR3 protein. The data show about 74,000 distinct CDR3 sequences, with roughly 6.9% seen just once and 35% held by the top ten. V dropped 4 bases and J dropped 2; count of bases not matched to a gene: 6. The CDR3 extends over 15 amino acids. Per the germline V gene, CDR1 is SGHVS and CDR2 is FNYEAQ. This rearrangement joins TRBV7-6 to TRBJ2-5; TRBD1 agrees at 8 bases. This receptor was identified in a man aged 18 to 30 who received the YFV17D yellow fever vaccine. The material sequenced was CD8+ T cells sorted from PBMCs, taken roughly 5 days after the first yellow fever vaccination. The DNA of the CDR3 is TGTGCCAGCAGCTACAAGACAGGGGTACAAGAGACCCAGTACTTC. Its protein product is CASSYKTGVQETQYF.